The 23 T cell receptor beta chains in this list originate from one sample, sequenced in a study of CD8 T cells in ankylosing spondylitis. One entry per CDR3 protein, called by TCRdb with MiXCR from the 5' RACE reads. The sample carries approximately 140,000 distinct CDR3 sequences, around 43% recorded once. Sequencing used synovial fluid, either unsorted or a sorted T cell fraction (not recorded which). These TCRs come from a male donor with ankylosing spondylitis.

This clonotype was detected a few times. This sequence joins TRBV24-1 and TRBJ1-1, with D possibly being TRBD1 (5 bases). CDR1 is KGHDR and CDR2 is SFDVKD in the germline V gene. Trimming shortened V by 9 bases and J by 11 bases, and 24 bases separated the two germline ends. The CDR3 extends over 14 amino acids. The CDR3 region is CATPPGLPFPGAFF. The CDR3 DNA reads TGTGCCACCCCGCCGGGACTACCTTTTCCCGGGGCTTTCTTT.

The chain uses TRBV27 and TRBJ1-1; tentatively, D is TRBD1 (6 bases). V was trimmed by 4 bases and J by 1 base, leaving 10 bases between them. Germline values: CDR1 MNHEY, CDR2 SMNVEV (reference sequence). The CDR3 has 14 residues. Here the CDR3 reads CASSYRTANTEAFF. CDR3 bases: TGTGCCAGCAGTTACAGGACAGCGAACACTGAAGCTTTCTTT.

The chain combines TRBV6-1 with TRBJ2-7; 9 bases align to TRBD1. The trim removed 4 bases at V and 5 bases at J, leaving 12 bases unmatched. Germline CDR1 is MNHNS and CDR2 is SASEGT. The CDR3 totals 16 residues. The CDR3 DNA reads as TGTGCCAGCAGTGGAGGGTCCGGGACAGGGTTTCACGAGCAGTACTTC. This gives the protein CASSGGSGTGFHEQYF.

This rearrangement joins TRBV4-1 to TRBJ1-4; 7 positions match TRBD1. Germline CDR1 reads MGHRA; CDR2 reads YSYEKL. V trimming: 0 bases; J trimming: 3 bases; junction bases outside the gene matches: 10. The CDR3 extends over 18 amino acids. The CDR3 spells CASSQEVQGILPNEKLFF. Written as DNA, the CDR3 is TGCGCCAGCAGCCAAGAGGTACAGGGGATTTTACCTAATGAAAAACTGTTTTTT.

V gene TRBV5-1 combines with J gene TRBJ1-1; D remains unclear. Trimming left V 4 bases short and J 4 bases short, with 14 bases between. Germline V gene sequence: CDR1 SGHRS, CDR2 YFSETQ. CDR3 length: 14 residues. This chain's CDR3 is CASSPNTESTEAFF. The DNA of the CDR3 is TGCGCCAGCAGCCCAAATACTGAGAGCACTGAAGCTTTCTTT.

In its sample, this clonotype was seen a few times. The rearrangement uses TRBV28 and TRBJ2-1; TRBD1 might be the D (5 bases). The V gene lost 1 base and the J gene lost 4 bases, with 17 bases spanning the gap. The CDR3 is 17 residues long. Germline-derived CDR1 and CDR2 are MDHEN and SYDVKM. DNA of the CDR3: TGTGCCAGCAGTTTATTGACAGCTCACTCCGTATACAATGAGCAGTTCTTC. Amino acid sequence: CASSLLTAHSVYNEQFF.

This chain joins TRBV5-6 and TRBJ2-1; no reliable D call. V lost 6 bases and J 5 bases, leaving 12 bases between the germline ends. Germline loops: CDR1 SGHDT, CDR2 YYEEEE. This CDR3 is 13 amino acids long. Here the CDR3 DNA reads TGTGCCAGCACCCTTGGTATGGACAATGAGCAGTTCTTC. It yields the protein CASTLGMDNEQFF. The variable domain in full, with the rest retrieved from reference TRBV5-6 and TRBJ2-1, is DAGVTQSPTHLIKTRGQQVTLRCSPKSGHDTVSWYQQALGQGPQFIFQYYEEEERQRGNFPDRFSGHQFPNYSSELNVNALLLGDSALYLCASTLGMDNEQFFGPGTRLTVL.

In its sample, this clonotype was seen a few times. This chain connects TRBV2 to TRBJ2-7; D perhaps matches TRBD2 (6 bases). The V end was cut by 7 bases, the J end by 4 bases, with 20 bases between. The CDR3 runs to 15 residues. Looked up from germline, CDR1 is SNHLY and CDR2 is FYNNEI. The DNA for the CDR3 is TGTGCCAGCATTTCAGCGGCGGGGTCATCTTACGAGCAGTACTTC. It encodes CASISAAGSSYEQYF.

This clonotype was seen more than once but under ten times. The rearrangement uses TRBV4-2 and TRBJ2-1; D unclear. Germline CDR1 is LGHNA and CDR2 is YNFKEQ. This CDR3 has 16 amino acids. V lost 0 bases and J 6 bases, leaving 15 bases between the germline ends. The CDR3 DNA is TGTGCCAGCAGCCAAGATCCCCTACGGCAAGGCAATGAGCAGTTCTTC. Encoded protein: CASSQDPLRQGNEQFF.

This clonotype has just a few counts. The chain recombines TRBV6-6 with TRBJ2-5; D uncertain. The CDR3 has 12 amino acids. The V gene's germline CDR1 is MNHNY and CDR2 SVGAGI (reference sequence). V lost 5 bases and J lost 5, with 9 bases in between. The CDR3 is CASSPRRETQYF. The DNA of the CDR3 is TGTGCCAGCAGTCCCCGTCGGGAGACCCAGTACTTC.

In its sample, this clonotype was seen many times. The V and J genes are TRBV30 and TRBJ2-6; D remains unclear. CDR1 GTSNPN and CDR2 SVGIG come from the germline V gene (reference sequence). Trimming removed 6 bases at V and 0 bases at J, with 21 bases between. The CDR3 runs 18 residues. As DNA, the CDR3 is TGTGCCTGCTATGATCCCTCCCACCCCAGCTCTGGGGCCAACGTCCTGACTTTC. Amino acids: CACYDPSHPSSGANVLTF.

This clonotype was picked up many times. The CDR3 DNA is TGCGCCAGCAGCCAGGACCTGGTAGTAGCGGGAGCAGATACGCAGTATTTT. It encodes CASSQDLVVAGADTQYF. The chain carries TRBV4-3 and TRBJ2-3; 9 nucleotides agree with TRBD2. This CDR3 region has 17 residues. Trimming at V came to 3 bases and at J to 4 bases, leaving 11 bases not matched to a gene. Germline CDR1 is LGHNA and CDR2 is YSLEER.

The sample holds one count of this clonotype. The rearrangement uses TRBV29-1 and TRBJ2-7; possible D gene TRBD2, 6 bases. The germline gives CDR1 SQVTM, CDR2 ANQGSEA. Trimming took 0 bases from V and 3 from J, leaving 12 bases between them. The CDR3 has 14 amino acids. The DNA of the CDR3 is TGCAGCGTTGAAGACCCTAGCGAAAACTACGAGCAGTACTTC. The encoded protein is CSVEDPSENYEQYF.

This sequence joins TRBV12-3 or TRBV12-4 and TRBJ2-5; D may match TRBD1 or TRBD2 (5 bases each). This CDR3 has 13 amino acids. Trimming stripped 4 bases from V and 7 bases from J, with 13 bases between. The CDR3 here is CASSSVERGTQYF. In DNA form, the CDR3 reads TGTGCCAGCAGTTCCGTAGAGAGGGGGACCCAGTACTTC.

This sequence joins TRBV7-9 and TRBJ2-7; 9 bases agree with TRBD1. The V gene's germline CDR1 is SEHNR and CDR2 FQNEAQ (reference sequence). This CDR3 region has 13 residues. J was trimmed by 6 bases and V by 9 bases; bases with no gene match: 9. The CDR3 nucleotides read TGTGCCAGTGTCGCGACAGGGGGTATCGAGCAGTACTTC. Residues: CASVATGGIEQYF. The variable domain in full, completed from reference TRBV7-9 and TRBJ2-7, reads DTGVSQNPRHKITKRGQNVTFRCDPISEHNRLYWYRQTLGQGPEFLTYFQNEAQLEKSRLLSDRFSAERPKGSFSTLEIQRTEQGDSAMYLCASVATGGIEQYFGPGTRLTVT.

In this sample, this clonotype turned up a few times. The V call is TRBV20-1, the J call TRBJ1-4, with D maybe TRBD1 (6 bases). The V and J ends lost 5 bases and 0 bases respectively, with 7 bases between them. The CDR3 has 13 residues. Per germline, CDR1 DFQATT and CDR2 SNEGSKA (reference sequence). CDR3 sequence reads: CSAYRATNEKLFF. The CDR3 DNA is TGCAGTGCTTACAGGGCAACTAATGAAAAACTGTTTTTT.

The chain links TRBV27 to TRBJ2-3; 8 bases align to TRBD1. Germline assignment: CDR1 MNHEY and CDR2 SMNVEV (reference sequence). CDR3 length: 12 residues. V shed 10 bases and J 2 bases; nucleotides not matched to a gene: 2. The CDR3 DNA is TGTGCCACCAGGGGGCTCACAGATACGCAGTATTTT. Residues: CATRGLTDTQYF.

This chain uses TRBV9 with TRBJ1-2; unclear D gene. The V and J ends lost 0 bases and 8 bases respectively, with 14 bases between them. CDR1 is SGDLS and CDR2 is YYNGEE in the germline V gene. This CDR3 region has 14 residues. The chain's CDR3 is CASSVAVKMGGYTF. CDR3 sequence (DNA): TGTGCCAGCAGCGTAGCGGTCAAAATGGGCGGCTACACCTTC. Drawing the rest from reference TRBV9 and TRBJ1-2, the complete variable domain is DSGVTQTPKHLITATGQRVTLRCSPRSGDLSVYWYQQSLDQGLQFLIQYYNGEERAKGNILERFSAQQFPDLHSELNLSSLELGDSALYFCASSVAVKMGGYTFGSGTRLTVV.

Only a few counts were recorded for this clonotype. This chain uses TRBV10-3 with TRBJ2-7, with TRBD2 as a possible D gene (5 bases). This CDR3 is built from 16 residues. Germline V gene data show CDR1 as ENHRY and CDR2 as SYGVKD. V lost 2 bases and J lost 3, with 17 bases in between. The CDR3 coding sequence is TGTGCCATCAGTGAGGGAGGCCCGCGCCAAATCTACGAGCAGTACTTC. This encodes CAISEGGPRQIYEQYF.

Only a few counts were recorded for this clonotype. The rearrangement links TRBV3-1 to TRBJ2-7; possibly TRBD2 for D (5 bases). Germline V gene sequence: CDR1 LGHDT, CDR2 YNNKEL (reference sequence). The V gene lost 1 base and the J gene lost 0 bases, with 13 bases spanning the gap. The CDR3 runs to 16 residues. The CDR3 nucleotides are TGTGCCAGCAGCCAAGGCGTACTGGGGAGCTCCTACGAGCAGTACTTC. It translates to CASSQGVLGSSYEQYF.

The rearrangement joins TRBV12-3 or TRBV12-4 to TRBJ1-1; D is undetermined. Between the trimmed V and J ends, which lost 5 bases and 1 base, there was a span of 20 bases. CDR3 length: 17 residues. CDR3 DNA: TGTGCCAGCAGTCCCGGGAGGCGAGTTCCCCCGAACACTGAAGCTTTCTTT. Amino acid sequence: CASSPGRRVPPNTEAFF.

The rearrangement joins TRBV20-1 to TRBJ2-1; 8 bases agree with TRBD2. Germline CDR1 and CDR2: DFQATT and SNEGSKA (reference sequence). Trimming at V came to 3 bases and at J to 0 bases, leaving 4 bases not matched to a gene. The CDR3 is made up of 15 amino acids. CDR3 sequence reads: CSASPGTSSYNEQFF. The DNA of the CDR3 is TGCAGTGCTAGCCCAGGGACTAGCTCCTACAATGAGCAGTTCTTC.

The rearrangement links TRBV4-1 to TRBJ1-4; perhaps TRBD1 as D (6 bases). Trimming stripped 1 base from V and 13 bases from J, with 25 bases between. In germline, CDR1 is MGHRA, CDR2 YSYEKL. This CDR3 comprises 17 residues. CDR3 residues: CASSQVHPTRRRGGLFF. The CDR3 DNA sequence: TGCGCCAGCAGCCAAGTCCACCCCACAAGGCGACGAGGGGGACTGTTTTTT.